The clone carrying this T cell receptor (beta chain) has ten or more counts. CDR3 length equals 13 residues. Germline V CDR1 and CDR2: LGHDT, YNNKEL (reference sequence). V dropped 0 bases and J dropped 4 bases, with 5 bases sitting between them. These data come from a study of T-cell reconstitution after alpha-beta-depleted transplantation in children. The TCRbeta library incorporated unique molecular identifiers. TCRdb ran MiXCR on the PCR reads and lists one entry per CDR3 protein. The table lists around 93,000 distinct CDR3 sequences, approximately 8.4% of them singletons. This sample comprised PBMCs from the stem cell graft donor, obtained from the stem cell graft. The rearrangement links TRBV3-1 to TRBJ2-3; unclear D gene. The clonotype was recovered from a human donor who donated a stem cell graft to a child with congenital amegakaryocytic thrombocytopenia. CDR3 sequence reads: CASSQEGPDTQYF. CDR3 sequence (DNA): TGTGCCAGCAGCCAAGAGGGCCCAGATACGCAGTATTTT.